Here is one TCR beta chain with its context. Its target is unknown. This sample was taken from a study of T cells in Graves' hyperthyroidism and ophthalmopathy. Broader study findings: Among clonotypes expanded in thyroid above 0.001, most were also found in blood.

V was shortened by 0 bases and J by 1 base, with 11 bases between the two germline ends. This CDR3 is 16 amino acids long. In germline, CDR1 is PRHDT, CDR2 FYEKMQ (reference sequence). The source material, RNA transcripts, was used to amplify TCR beta CDR3 regions. Using the HTBI primer set, a first-round RT-PCR was run on the TCR CDR3. TCRdb recomputed calls from the multiplex PCR reads with MiXCR, one row per CDR3 protein. The table has some 620,000 distinct CDR3 sequences, 15% to 20% seen once. The sequencing input was blood. The chain has TRBV13 and TRBJ2-3; possible D gene TRBD1, 6 bases. This TCR was recovered from a woman aged 25 to 39 with Graves' hyperthyroidism. Here the CDR3 DNA reads TGTGCCAGCAGCTTAGGAGGGGGAGTGGGCACAGATACGCAGTATTTT. It encodes CASSLGGGVGTDTQYF.